What follows are 10 T cell receptor beta chains derived from one specimen sequenced in a study of blood T cell repertoires in COVID-19. This table comes from immunoSEQ multiplex PCR, and its TCRdb copy is limited to in-frame clones, with some not included. The table lists roughly 65,000 clones, about four fifths of them singletons, with roughly 50% in the top ten. The sample taken for sequencing was peripheral blood. Receptors originate from a human donor in a cohort sampled during active COVID-19.

This chain joins TRBV28 and TRBJ1-2, with D perhaps matching TRBD1 (6 bases). This CDR3 has 15 amino acids. Germline-derived CDR1 and CDR2 are MDHEN and SYDVKM. The ends were cut back, 2 bases at V and 4 bases at J, with 14 bases in the middle. CDR3 coding DNA: TGTGCCAGCAGTTTAGGGGGGGCTACCCGCTATGGCTACACCTTC. Translated, it gives CASSLGGATRYGYTF.

In this sample, this clone turned up once. This chain uses TRBV6-1 with TRBJ2-2; D unresolved. This CDR3 contains 12 residues. Germline lookup yields CDR1 MNHNS and CDR2 SASEGT. Trimming stripped 5 bases from V and 3 bases from J, with 4 bases between. This chain's CDR3 is CASSLDTGELFF. The CDR3 DNA reads as TGTGCCAGCAGTTTAGACACCGGGGAGCTGTTTTTT.

The rearrangement joins TRBV7-9 to TRBJ1-1; tentative D call: TRBD1 (5 bases). V was shortened by 2 bases and J by 8 bases, with 18 bases between the two germline ends. The CDR3 extends over 15 amino acids. Germline loops: CDR1 SEHNR, CDR2 FQNEAQ (reference sequence). DNA for the CDR3: TGTGCCAGCAGCTTAATGGCAGGGCAGTCCGTAGAAGCTTTCTTT. Protein sequence: CASSLMAGQSVEAFF.

The J gene is TRBJ2-7, the V gene TRBV14; 8 nucleotides line up with TRBD2. With 4 bases clipped from V and 0 bases from J, the junction kept 11 bases outside the gene matches. The CDR3 loop spans 17 amino acids. Germline CDR1 and CDR2: SGHDN and FVKESK. For the CDR3, the DNA is TGTGCCAGCAGCCCCGTTGGGCGGGAGGCCCTCTCCTACGAGCAGTACTTC. This sequence encodes CASSPVGREALSYEQYF.

V gene TRBV18 combines with J gene TRBJ1-5, with TRBD1 matching 9 bases. V was pared by 5 bases and J by 1 base, with 3 bases of the junction left unmatched. The CDR3 contains 15 residues. CDR1 and CDR2 from the germline V gene are KGHSH and LQKENI. CDR3 sequence reads: CASSAGTGSNQPQHF. CDR3 in DNA: TGTGCCAGCTCAGCCGGGACAGGGAGCAATCAGCCCCAGCATTTT.

The sample holds one count of this clone. The genes are TRBV28 and TRBJ1-6; 7 bases agree with TRBD1. The CDR3 is 17 amino acids. J was trimmed by 7 bases and V by 5 bases; bases with no gene match: 14. Germline values: CDR1 MDHEN, CDR2 SYDVKM. The CDR3 bases are TGTGCCAGCAGTGCACTAGGGATGACAGGGTACAATTCACCCCTCCACTTT. The encoded protein is CASSALGMTGYNSPLHF.

The chain joins TRBV7-2 to TRBJ1-2, with 7 bases identical to TRBD1. Germline values: CDR1 SGHTA, CDR2 FQGNSA. There are 14 residues in the CDR3. V lost 4 bases and J lost 5; bases outside the gene matches: 7. Here the CDR3 DNA reads TGTGCCAGCAGCTGGGGGACAGCCCCATATGGCTACACCTTC. Translated: CASSWGTAPYGYTF.

V is TRBV7-9 and J is TRBJ1-4; tentative D call: TRBD1 (6 bases). Looked up from germline, CDR1 is SEHNR and CDR2 is FQNEAQ (reference sequence). The CDR3 has 15 amino acids. V lost 2 bases, J lost 6 bases, and 13 bases lay in between. The CDR3 DNA sequence: TGTGCCAGCAGCTTATTCCAGGGGCGGGATGAAAAACTGTTTTTT. Translated, it gives CASSLFQGRDEKLFF. Filled out from reference TRBV7-9 and TRBJ1-4, the complete variable domain reads DTGVSQNPRHKITKRGQNVTFRCDPISEHNRLYWYRQTLGQGPEFLTYFQNEAQLEKSRLLSDRFSAERPKGSFSTLEIQRTEQGDSAMYLCASSLFQGRDEKLFFGSGTQLSVL.

CDR3 in DNA: TGTGCCAGCGCCGGACTAGCGGGAGAGACCCAGTACTTC. Its translation is CASAGLAGETQYF. The chain has TRBV27 and TRBJ2-5; 11 nucleotides match TRBD2. The germline gives CDR1 MNHEY, CDR2 SMNVEV (reference sequence). This CDR3 comprises 13 residues. The junction had 3 bases not matched to a gene; V was cut back by 8 bases and J by 4 bases.

This clone was seen ten or more times. The chain couples TRBV7-9 to TRBJ1-2; 7 positions match TRBD1. Germline V CDR1 and CDR2: SEHNR, FQNEAQ (reference sequence). This CDR3 region has 15 residues. V shed 6 bases and J 6 bases; nucleotides not matched to a gene: 13. In DNA form, the CDR3 reads TGTGCCAGCAGTTATTCCTTCGGGGACAGAGATGGCTACACCTTC. Protein: CASSYSFGDRDGYTF.